The source of this T cell receptor (beta chain) is a study of T cell responses to AZD1222 COVID-19 vaccine. Turning to the study itself: Investigators merged groups given second doses at roughly 4 or roughly 12 weeks.

The table came from immunoSEQ multiplex PCR; TCRdb's copy has only in-frame clones and leaves some out. The sample lists over 150,000 clones; less than 90% were seen once. General study points: Epitopes outside B.1.351 and B.1.1.7 mutated regions reportedly drew nearly half of spike TCRs. White British donors predominated, females outnumbered males, and clonal diversity was possibly underestimated. Only a handful of AZD1222 recipients, more than 5 in all, had baseline seropositivity.

Remarks on this clone: Antigen: not known.

The source of this sequence is an adult in good health. This specimen consisted of peripheral blood, obtained on day 0 of AZD1222 vaccination.

The DNA for the CDR3 is TGCGCCAGCAGCCAAGATAGAGGGGGTGGAAACACCATATATTTT. Translation: CASSQDRGGGNTIYF. The rearrangement joins TRBV4-1 to TRBJ1-3, with D possibly matching TRBD1 (6 bases). Trimming took off 0 bases at V and 3 bases at J, with 9 bases between the two ends. The CDR3 runs to 15 residues. CDR1 is MGHRA and CDR2 is YSYEKL in the germline V gene.